These 10 T cell receptor beta chains were all obtained from the same sample, sequenced in a study of T cell responses to AZD1222 COVID-19 vaccine. Data came from immunoSEQ multiplex PCR; TCRdb stores just in-frame clones and leaves some out. The data contain 100,000 to 150,000 clones, approximately 90% of them singletons. The sequencing used peripheral blood, collected on day 0 of AZD1222 vaccination. The receptors derive from an adult in good health.

This chain connects TRBV6-2 or TRBV6-3 to TRBJ2-1; TRBD2 matches at 7 bases. Germline CDR1 is MNHEY and CDR2 is SVGEGT. The CDR3 covers 16 residues. The V and J ends lost 6 bases and 7 bases, in that order; junction bases with no gene match: 15. The CDR3 DNA reads as TGTGCCAGCAGCTCGGATCGGGGGAGGGATCGTAATGAGCAGTTCTTC. Translating gives CASSSDRGRDRNEQFF.

The chain combines TRBV10-2 with TRBJ1-1; perhaps TRBD1 as D (5 bases). The V and J ends lost 4 bases and 8 bases respectively, with 8 bases between them. The CDR3 totals 11 residues. Germline CDR1 WSHSY, CDR2 SAAADI. CDR3 nucleotides: TGCGCCAGCAGTGGGGGGAGAGAAGCTTTCTTT. It translates to CASSGGREAFF.

The chain is built from TRBV27 and TRBJ2-5, with unresolved D. The germline V gene encodes CDR1 MNHEY and CDR2 SMNVEV (reference sequence). Trimming left V 5 bases short and J 4 bases short, with 11 bases between. This CDR3 is built from 13 residues. The CDR3: CASSRKLGETQYF. The CDR3 region has the DNA TGTGCCAGCAGTCGAAAGTTAGGAGAGACCCAGTACTTC.

V usage is TRBV27 and J usage is TRBJ2-7, with 7 bases lining up with TRBD2. There are 16 residues in the CDR3. The germline CDR1 and CDR2 sequences are MNHEY and SMNVEV (reference sequence). V lost 2 bases and J lost 6; bases outside the gene matches: 13. The DNA of the CDR3 is TGTGCCAGCAGTTTAAGCAGGAGGGAGGGATCCGCCGAGCAGTACTTC. This codes for CASSLSRREGSAEQYF.

CDR3 residues: CASSLYPGGYTEAFF. CDR3 DNA: TGTGCCAGCAGTTTATACCCAGGGGGCTACACTGAAGCTTTCTTT. The genes are TRBV28 and TRBJ1-1, with 8 nucleotides matching TRBD1. Germline CDR1 is MDHEN and CDR2 is SYDVKM. The CDR3 covers 15 residues. Trimming cost V 1 base and J 3 bases; bases outside gene matches: 4. Supplemented by reference TRBV28 and TRBJ1-1, the full variable domain reads DVKVTQSSRYLVKRTGEKVFLECVQDMDHENMFWYRQDPGLGLRLIYFSYDVKMKEKGDIPEGYSVSREKKERFSLILESASTNQTSMYLCASSLYPGGYTEAFFGQGTRLTVV.

This rearrangement joins TRBV7-8 to TRBJ2-2; 7 bases fit TRBD2. With 3 bases clipped from V and 3 bases from J, the junction kept 7 bases outside the gene matches. This CDR3 is 16 amino acids long. Germline-derived CDR1 and CDR2 are SGHVS and FQNEAQ. CDR3 protein: CASSFSSTSYTGELFF. The CDR3 DNA reads as TGTGCCAGCAGCTTCTCTTCGACTAGCTACACCGGGGAGCTGTTTTTT.

The chain is built from TRBV7-9 and TRBJ2-1; 13 bases map to TRBD2. The germline gives CDR1 SEHNR, CDR2 FQNEAQ (reference sequence). V lost 2 bases, J lost 8 bases, and 3 bases stayed unmatched. CDR3 size: 15 residues. This CDR3 reads CASSLRTSGSYEQFF. CDR3 bases: TGTGCCAGCAGCTTAAGGACTAGCGGGAGCTATGAGCAGTTCTTC.

The rearrangement joins TRBV18 to TRBJ1-1; 8 positions match TRBD1. This CDR3 is built from 14 residues. V shed 3 bases, J shed 5 bases, and the junction held 5 bases outside the gene matches. Germline CDR1 and CDR2: KGHSH and LQKENI. CDR3 sequence reads: CASSPKTGETEAFF. The CDR3 nucleotides are TGTGCCAGCTCACCCAAGACAGGGGAGACTGAAGCTTTCTTT.

The chain links TRBV19 to TRBJ1-1, with 9 bases identical to TRBD1. V was clipped by 4 bases and J by 6 bases; unmatched bases: 12. This CDR3 comprises 16 residues. Germline-derived CDR1 and CDR2 are LNHDA and SQIVND (reference sequence). CDR3 in DNA: TGTGCCAGTAGTACCCGCCCCGGGACAGGGAGGGCTGAAGCTTTCTTT. Amino acids: CASSTRPGTGRAEAFF.

The V call is TRBV18, the J call TRBJ2-1, with a weak D call TRBD2 (5 bases). The CDR3 extends over 16 amino acids. The germline V gene has CDR1 KGHSH and CDR2 LQKENI. V lost 1 base, J lost 2 bases, and 12 bases lay in between. CDR3 residues: CASSPQERNAYNEQFF. The CDR3 DNA is TGTGCCAGCTCACCACAAGAGCGGAATGCCTACAATGAGCAGTTCTTC.